The 27 T cell receptor beta chains below all came from one sample that was sequenced in a study of T cell changes during pregnancy in multiple sclerosis. Clones were read by immunoSEQ multiplex PCR, and TCRdb kept only the in-frame ones, dropping some. The table shows some 100,000 clones, with about 94% occurring only once. The specimen comprised peripheral blood, sampled before pregnancy. The receptors come from a female donor with multiple sclerosis, enrolled in a pregnancy study.

The chain joins TRBV29-1 to TRBJ2-1; the D gene is possibly TRBD1 (6 bases). The germline V gene has CDR1 SQVTM and CDR2 ANQGSEA. This CDR3 contains 14 residues. V lost 1 base, J lost 9 bases, and 16 bases lay in between. CDR3 residues: CSVEVEDSWGEQFF. DNA for the CDR3: TGCAGCGTTGAAGTAGAGGACAGTTGGGGTGAGCAGTTCTTC.

The chain employs TRBV30 and TRBJ1-3; no firm D call. V was cut by 2 bases and J by 4 bases, with 9 bases left in between. CDR3 length: 13 amino acids. Germline CDR1 GTSNPN, CDR2 SVGIG (reference sequence). The CDR3: CAWSPARGNTIYF. The CDR3 DNA sequence: TGTGCCTGGAGTCCCGCGAGGGGAAACACCATATATTTT.

The V and J genes are TRBV4-1 and TRBJ2-2, with TRBD2 matching over 10 bases. The CDR3 runs 19 residues. After removal of 0 bases from V and 3 bases from J, the junction contained 10 bases not matched to a gene. The V gene's germline CDR1 is MGHRA and CDR2 YSYEKL. This CDR3 is CASSQEGPSGSRDTGELFF. The CDR3 nucleotides read TGCGCCAGCAGCCAAGAGGGGCCTAGCGGGAGTCGGGACACCGGGGAGCTGTTTTTT.

The chain carries TRBV19 and TRBJ2-1; TRBD1 aligns across 9 bases. This CDR3 comprises 14 residues. The V and J ends lost 7 bases and 8 bases, in that order; junction bases with no gene match: 9. In germline, CDR1 is LNHDA, CDR2 SQIVND (reference sequence). This CDR3 is CASTNRDRDHEQFF. In DNA form, the CDR3 reads TGTGCCAGTACTAACCGGGACAGGGACCATGAGCAGTTCTTC.

This chain uses TRBV30 with TRBJ1-3; D perhaps matches TRBD1 (5 bases). Germline V gene sequence: CDR1 GTSNPN, CDR2 SVGIG (reference sequence). V was shortened by 0 bases and J by 8 bases, with 11 bases between the two germline ends. CDR3 length: 13 residues. CDR3 DNA: TGTGCCTGGAGTGTAAGGGGCACGGACACCATATATTTT. This encodes CAWSVRGTDTIYF.

The V call is TRBV28, the J call TRBJ2-1, with TRBD2 matching over 11 bases. The CDR3 is 17 residues long. Trimming took 6 bases from V and 7 from J; bases not matched to a gene: 14. Per the germline V gene, CDR1 is MDHEN and CDR2 is SYDVKM. This CDR3 reads CASSIPLLAGEENEQFF. The CDR3 DNA sequence: TGTGCCAGCAGCATTCCCCTACTAGCGGGAGAAGAGAATGAGCAGTTCTTC.

This chain connects TRBV6-5 to TRBJ1-2; 7 nucleotides match TRBD1. This CDR3 contains 14 residues. Germline trimming cut 6 bases from V and 6 bases from J; bases unmatched to any gene: 10. Germline CDR1 reads MNHEY; CDR2 reads SVGAGI. CDR3 nucleotide sequence: TGTGCCAGCAGCTCCAGGGGGGCAGAGAATGGCTACACCTTC. The encoded protein is CASSSRGAENGYTF.

CDR3 loop: CASSYSAGSSYEQYF. CDR3 coding DNA: TGTGCCAGCAGTTACTCTGCGGGGTCCTCCTACGAGCAGTACTTC. This chain joins TRBV6-5 and TRBJ2-7; D is perhaps TRBD2 (6 bases). Germline V lookup: CDR1 MNHEY, CDR2 SVGAGI. This CDR3 has 15 residues. V was shortened by 0 bases and J by 0 bases, with 9 bases between the two germline ends.

This clone was counted only a few times. The chain uses TRBV30 and TRBJ2-3, with TRBD2 as a possible D gene (6 bases). The CDR3 has 16 amino acids. Germline CDR1 and CDR2: GTSNPN and SVGIG (reference sequence). V was clipped by 2 bases and J by 3 bases, with 18 bases between them. CDR3 sequence: CAWSRGVSSATDTQYF. Written as DNA, the CDR3 is TGTGCCTGGAGTCGCGGTGTGTCTAGCGCAACAGATACGCAGTATTTT. The full variable domain, with the rest looked up from reference TRBV30 and TRBJ2-3, is SQTIHQWPATLVQPVGSPLSLECTVEGTSNPNLYWYRQAAGRGLQLLFYSVGIGQISSEVPQNLSASRPQDRQFILSSKKLLLSDSGFYLCAWSRGVSSATDTQYFGPGTRLTVL.

V usage is TRBV2 and J usage is TRBJ1-1; the D is unclear. This CDR3 is 13 amino acids long. Germline CDR1 and CDR2: SNHLY and FYNNEI. V was shortened by 6 bases and J by 3 bases, with 11 bases between the two germline ends. The CDR3 protein is CASSVFRYTEAFF. CDR3 bases: TGTGCCAGCAGCGTTTTCCGGTACACTGAAGCTTTCTTT.

Many counts were recorded for this clone. The chain couples TRBV10-3 to TRBJ1-1, with D possibly being TRBD1 (5 bases). In germline, CDR1 is ENHRY, CDR2 SYGVKD. The CDR3 is 13 residues long. With 2 bases removed from V and 3 bases from J, the gap between germline ends came to 7 bases. CDR3 loop: CAISEGRDTEAFF. The CDR3 DNA reads as TGTGCCATCAGTGAGGGCAGGGACACTGAAGCTTTCTTT.

Here the CDR3 DNA reads TGCGCTGGGGGACAGGGGGTATCCAAAAACATTCAGTACTTC. Its protein is CAGGQGVSKNIQYF. The chain couples TRBV5-1 to TRBJ2-4; 11 bases map to TRBD1. Germline loops: CDR1 SGHRS, CDR2 YFSETQ. The CDR3 extends over 14 amino acids. The whole variable domain, filled in from reference TRBV5-1 and TRBJ2-4, reads KAGVTQTPRYLIKTRGQQVTLSCSPISGHRSVSWYQQTPGQGLQFLFEYFSETQRNKGNFPGRFSGRQFSNSRSEMNVSTLELGDSALYLCAGGQGVSKNIQYFGAGTRLSVL.

V gene TRBV5-1 combines with J gene TRBJ2-7, with D hard to call. There are 14 residues in the CDR3. Germline V gene sequence: CDR1 SGHRS, CDR2 YFSETQ. V lost 3 bases and J lost 0, with 10 bases in between. The CDR3 here is CASSCWPGSYEQYF. The CDR3 DNA reads TGCGCCAGCAGCTGTTGGCCTGGCTCCTACGAGCAGTACTTC.

J is TRBJ2-5 and V is TRBV27, with D possibly TRBD1 on 6 matching bases. The germline CDR1 and CDR2 sequences are MNHEY and SMNVEV (reference sequence). V lost 8 bases and J lost 2, with 12 bases in between. The CDR3 length is 13 residues. This CDR3 reads CASRDRLQETQYF. As DNA, the CDR3 is TGTGCCAGCCGCGACAGGTTACAAGAGACCCAGTACTTC.

The V call is TRBV4-1, the J call TRBJ2-4; a possible D gene is TRBD1 (6 bases). Germline V gene sequence: CDR1 MGHRA, CDR2 YSYEKL. Deletions cut 0 bases from V and 3 bases from J, with 21 bases between. The CDR3 extends over 19 amino acids. CDR3 bases: TGCGCCAGCAGCCAAGATAGGGGTGCGGCAGGGGATGACAAAAACATTCAGTACTTC. Encoded protein: CASSQDRGAAGDDKNIQYF.

The J gene is TRBJ2-1, the V gene TRBV19; D call uncertain. V lost 2 bases and J 0 bases, leaving 5 bases between the germline ends. The CDR3 is 14 residues long. Germline V gene sequence: CDR1 LNHDA, CDR2 SQIVND (reference sequence). The CDR3 DNA reads as TGTGCCAGTAGTATATCTCTCTCCTACAATGAGCAGTTCTTC. Translated: CASSISLSYNEQFF. The whole variable domain, filled in from reference TRBV19 and TRBJ2-1, reads DGGITQSPKYLFRKEGQNVTLSCEQNLNHDAMYWYRQDPGQGLRLIYYSQIVNDFQKGDIAEGYSVSREKKESFPLTVTSAQKNPTAFYLCASSISLSYNEQFFGPGTRLTVL.

V usage is TRBV5-1 and J usage is TRBJ2-7, with a weak D call TRBD2 (5 bases). Trimming left V 2 bases short and J 3 bases short, with 12 bases between. CDR1 is SGHRS, CDR2 YFSETQ, per germline. The CDR3 is 14 residues long. CDR3 coding DNA: TGCGCCAGCAGCTTTGGACGGGATTTCTACGAGCAGTACTTC. Its protein is CASSFGRDFYEQYF.

This clone was counted once. The rearrangement links TRBV4-1 to TRBJ2-3, with D possibly TRBD2 on 5 matching bases. V lost 0 bases and J lost 2, with 15 bases in between. The CDR3 covers 17 residues. Germline V gives CDR1 MGHRA, CDR2 YSYEKL. CDR3 loop: CASSQEWSGSNTDTQYF. The CDR3 coding sequence is TGCGCCAGCAGCCAAGAGTGGAGCGGCTCCAACACAGATACGCAGTATTTT.

The CDR3 is CASSLAESSNYGYTF. The DNA for the CDR3 is TGCGCCAGCAGCTTGGCCGAGAGTTCTAACTATGGCTACACCTTC. The rearrangement links TRBV5-1 to TRBJ1-2; D is uncertain. Germline CDR1 is SGHRS and CDR2 is YFSETQ. This CDR3 is 15 amino acids long. The germline V and J ends were trimmed by 0 bases and 0 bases, with 9 bases remaining between them.

V usage is TRBV5-1 and J usage is TRBJ1-1; 7 bases align to TRBD1. Trimming cost V 0 bases and J 0 bases; bases outside gene matches: 8. Germline CDR1 and CDR2: SGHRS and YFSETQ. The CDR3 covers 17 residues. The CDR3, as DNA: TGCGCCAGCAGCTTGGACAGGGGCGGCTCCTTGAACACTGAAGCTTTCTTT. This encodes CASSLDRGGSLNTEAFF.

This clone showed up just once. V and J are TRBV5-8 and TRBJ1-5, with TRBD1 matching 7 bases. V gave up 3 bases and J gave up 0 bases; unmatched junction bases: 3. The CDR3 totals 15 residues. Looked up from germline, CDR1 is SGHTS and CDR2 is YDEGEE. The CDR3 sequence is CASSSGQNSNQPQHF. Here the CDR3 DNA reads TGTGCCAGCAGCTCGGGACAGAATAGCAATCAGCCCCAGCATTTT.

The chain uses TRBV28 and TRBJ2-1, with TRBD2 identical over 9 bases. There are 14 residues in the CDR3. The J segment lost 2 bases and the V segment lost 7 bases, leaving 3 bases of the junction unmatched. Germline V lookup: CDR1 MDHEN, CDR2 SYDVKM. This CDR3 reads CASILAGPYNEQFF. CDR3 DNA sequence: TGTGCCAGCATTCTAGCGGGACCCTACAATGAGCAGTTCTTC.

The chain is built from TRBV21-1 and TRBJ1-2; TRBD1 is the table's D call and was not checked against the DNA. TRBV21-1 is annotated as a pseudogene. The CDR3 totals 14 residues. The CDR3 loop is CASSKTRPNYGYTF. CDR3 DNA: TGTGCCAGCAGCAAAACCAGGCCTAACTATGGCTACACCTTC.

The chain is built from TRBV28 and TRBJ1-5, with 10 bases lining up with TRBD1. V was clipped by 0 bases and J by 6 bases; unmatched bases: 5. Germline-derived CDR1 and CDR2 are MDHEN and SYDVKM. The CDR3 is made up of 16 amino acids. This CDR3 is CASSLWEGQGTQPQHF. CDR3 DNA: TGTGCCAGCAGTTTATGGGAGGGACAGGGGACTCAGCCCCAGCATTTT.

The V call is TRBV28, the J call TRBJ1-5, with D perhaps TRBD1 (6 bases). Germline CDR1 and CDR2: MDHEN and SYDVKM. CDR3 length: 15 residues. Between the trimmed V and J ends, which lost 7 bases and 0 bases, there was a span of 13 bases. Here the CDR3 reads CASKLTQGSNQPQHF. Written as DNA, the CDR3 is TGTGCCAGCAAACTCACACAGGGTAGCAATCAGCCCCAGCATTTT.

This clone appeared a single time. The rearrangement joins TRBV25-1 to TRBJ1-6; D is unresolved. Germline V lookup: CDR1 MGHDK, CDR2 SYGVNS. The CDR3 loop spans 12 amino acids. V was shortened by 1 base and J by 13 bases, with 8 bases between the two germline ends. The CDR3 protein is CASSESVFPLHF. CDR3 nucleotides: TGTGCCAGCAGTGAATCAGTTTTCCCCCTCCACTTT.

V usage is TRBV25-1 and J usage is TRBJ1-2; D may be TRBD1 (6 bases). The V end was cut by 4 bases, the J end by 3 bases, with 9 bases between. Per the germline V gene, CDR1 is MGHDK and CDR2 is SYGVNS. This CDR3 comprises 13 residues. In DNA, the CDR3 is TGTGCCAGCAGTGGCGACAGGTACTATGGCTACACCTTC. It specifies CASSGDRYYGYTF.